Listed below are T cell receptor beta chains from one sample, sequenced in a study of T cell repertoires in cytomegalovirus infection. TCRdb redid the calling of the reads with MiXCR, one entry per CDR3 protein. The sample lists hundreds of thousands of distinct CDR3 sequences, under 20% seen once, with about 12% in the top ten. The sample consisted of PBMCs. These receptors all come from a human donor in good health (CMV status not recorded). Some clones in this sample may be carry-over from other donors' samples. The CDR3 runs from the conserved cysteine through the conserved F or W. A D gene is named only where the DNA matches it firmly. Only part of the rows carry a size: once, few, many, or a class if the clone is expanded.

len	abundance	v_gene	d_gene	j_gene	CDR3aa	CDR3nt
12	many	TRBV7-2	NA	TRBJ2-7	CASSFNPYEQYF	TGTGCCAGCAGTTTTAACCCCTACGAGCAGTACTTC
16	few	TRBV9	TRBD2	TRBJ2-1	CASREVAGGYYNEQFF	TGTGCCAGCAGGGAAGTAGCGGGGGGTTACTACAATGAGCAGTTCTTC
16	NA	TRBV18	NA	TRBJ2-3	CASSPGLAGMADTQYF	TGTGCCAGCTCACCCGGTTTGGCGGGGATGGCAGATACGCAGTATTTT
12	many	TRBV7-2	NA	TRBJ2-1	CASSPYHNEQFF	TGTGCCAGCAGCCCTTACCACAATGAGCAGTTCTTC
19	few	TRBV5-4	NA	TRBJ2-3	CASSTVASTGLSSTDTQYF	TGTGCCAGCAGCACGGTAGCGTCGACAGGCCTTTCTAGCACAGATACGCAGTATTTT
16	few	TRBV6-1	NA	TRBJ2-5	CASSDPRQGGRETQYF	TGTGCCAGCAGTGACCCCCGACAGGGAGGTCGAGAGACCCAGTACTTC
16	NA	TRBV4-3	NA	TRBJ2-7	CASSPGFRDASYEQYF	TGCGCCAGCAGCCCAGGGTTCCGGGACGCTTCCTACGAGCAGTACTTC
20	NA	TRBV6-2/TRBV6-3	NA	TRBJ1-1	CASSYSINRFSAGWNTEAFF	TGTGCCAGCAGTTACTCGATTAATCGGTTCAGCGCGGGGTGGAACACTGAAGCTTTCTTT
17	many	TRBV24-1	NA	TRBJ2-2	CATSDRTGLRNTGELFF	TGTGCCACCAGTGACCGGACGGGCCTTAGGAACACCGGGGAGCTGTTTTTT
13	few	TRBV12-3/TRBV12-4	TRBD1	TRBJ1-2	CASSRDRGHGYTF	TGTGCCAGCAGTCGGGACAGGGGGCATGGCTACACCTTC
17	many	TRBV27	NA	TRBJ2-4	CASSLGPTRRAKNIQYF	TGTGCCAGCAGTTTGGGACCTACTAGACGGGCCAAAAACATTCAGTACTTC
12	NA	TRBV28	NA	TRBJ1-6	CASRRTTSPLHF	TGTGCCAGCAGAAGGACCACGTCGCCCCTCCACTTT
18	NA	TRBV20-1	NA	TRBJ1-6	CSALWSGGSYTAIGNLHF	TGCAGTGCTCTATGGAGTGGAGGGTCGTATACCGCCATTGGGAACCTCCACTTT